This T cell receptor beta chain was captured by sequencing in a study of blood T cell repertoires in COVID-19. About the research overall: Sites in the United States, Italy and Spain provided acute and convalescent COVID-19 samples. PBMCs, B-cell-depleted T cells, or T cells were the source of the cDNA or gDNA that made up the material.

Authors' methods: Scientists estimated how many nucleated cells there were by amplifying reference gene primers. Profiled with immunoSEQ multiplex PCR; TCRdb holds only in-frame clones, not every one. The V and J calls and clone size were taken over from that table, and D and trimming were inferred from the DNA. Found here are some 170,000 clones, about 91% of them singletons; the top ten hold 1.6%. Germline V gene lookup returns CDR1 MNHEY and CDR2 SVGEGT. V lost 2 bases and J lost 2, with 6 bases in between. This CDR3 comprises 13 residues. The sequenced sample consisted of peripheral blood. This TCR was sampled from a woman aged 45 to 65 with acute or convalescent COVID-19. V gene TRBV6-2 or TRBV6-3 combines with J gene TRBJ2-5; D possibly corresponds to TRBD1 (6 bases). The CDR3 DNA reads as TGTGCCAGCAGTTACGGACAGCAAGAGACCCAGTACTTC. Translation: CASSYGQQETQYF.